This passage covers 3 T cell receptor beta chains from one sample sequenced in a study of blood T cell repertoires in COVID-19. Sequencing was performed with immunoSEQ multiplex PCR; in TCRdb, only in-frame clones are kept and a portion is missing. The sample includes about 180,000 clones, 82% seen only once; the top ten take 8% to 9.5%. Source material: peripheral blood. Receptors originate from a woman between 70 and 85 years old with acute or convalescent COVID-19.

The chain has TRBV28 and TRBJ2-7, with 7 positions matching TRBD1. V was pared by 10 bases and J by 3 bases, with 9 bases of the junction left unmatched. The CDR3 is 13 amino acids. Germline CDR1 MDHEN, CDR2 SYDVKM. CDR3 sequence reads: CATYAGQDYEQYF. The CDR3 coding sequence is TGTGCCACCTACGCCGGACAGGACTACGAGCAGTACTTC.

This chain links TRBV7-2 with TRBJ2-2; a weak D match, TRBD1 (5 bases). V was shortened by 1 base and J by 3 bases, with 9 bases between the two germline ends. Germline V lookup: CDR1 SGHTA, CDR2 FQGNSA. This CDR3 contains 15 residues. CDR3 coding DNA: TGTGCCAGCAGCTTAGGGGGCGGATACACCGGGGAGCTGTTTTTT. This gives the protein CASSLGGGYTGELFF.

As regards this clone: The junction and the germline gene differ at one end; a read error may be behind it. CDR3 coding DNA: TGTGCCAGCAGCCTCGACAGGGCTCAACATTTT. Translated, it gives CASSLDRAQHF. This sequence joins TRBV7-8 and TRBJ2-3; 7 nucleotides match TRBD1. The germline V gene has CDR1 SGHVS and CDR2 FQNEAQ. The CDR3 runs to 11 residues.